Listed below are T cell receptor beta chains from one sample, sequenced in a study of cytomegalovirus exposure and HLA in healthy donors. TCRdb's copy holds only in-frame clones and misses some; the assay was immunoSEQ multiplex PCR. Among under 90,000 clones, roughly 75% were seen once, and the ten largest hold approximately 7.3%. Sequenced sample: PBMCs. The origin of the receptors is a middle-aged woman in good health and CMV-seronegative. Each CDR3 is given with its conserved first and last residue. A D gene is named only where the DNA matches it firmly. The size entry is marked missing in some rows and otherwise reads once, few, many or a size class.

J | size | V | D | CDR3 | DNA
TRBJ2-5 | . | TRBV7-9 | TRBD1 | CASSVRQGDLQETQYF | TGTGCCAGCAGCGTGAGACAGGGGGACCTCCAAGAGACCCAGTACTTC
TRBJ1-3 | once | TRBV11-2 | . | CASSRNRDTGNTIYF | TGTGCCAGCAGCCGCAACAGGGATACTGGAAACACCATATATTTT
TRBJ1-3 | . | TRBV28 | . | CATKGRGKAGNTIYF | TGTGCCACCAAGGGTAGGGGAAAAGCTGGAAACACCATATATTTT
TRBJ1-2 | . | TRBV14 | . | CASSQDLSYGYTF | TGTGCCAGCAGCCAAGATTTGAGTTATGGCTACACCTTC
TRBJ2-2 | . | TRBV21-1 | . | CASSNLLAGGQNTGELFF | TGTGCCAGCAGCAATCTACTAGCGGGAGGGCAGAACACCGGGGAGCTGTTTTTT
TRBJ2-1 | . | TRBV5-1 | TRBD1 | CASRPTGTGLYNEQFF | TGCGCCAGCAGACCAACCGGGACAGGCCTATACAATGAGCAGTTCTTC
TRBJ2-7 | . | TRBV19 | TRBD1 | CASSPDRRSYEQYF | TGTGCCAGTAGCCCGGACAGGCGCTCCTACGAGCAGTACTTC
TRBJ2-7 | . | TRBV2 | . | CASTEGSGHYEQYF | TGTGCCAGCACCGAGGGTAGCGGCCACTACGAGCAGTACTTC
TRBJ2-7 | . | TRBV27 | . | CASSLSHRLTPFEQYF | TGTGCCAGCAGTTTATCCCATCGACTCACTCCTTTCGAGCAGTACTTC
TRBJ1-1 | . | TRBV30 | . | CAWRRRGLKEVNTEAFF | TGTGCCTGGAGAAGAAGAGGGTTAAAGGAGGTGAACACTGAAGCTTTCTTT
TRBJ1-2 | . | TRBV25-1 | TRBD1 | CASSIGQGPYGYTF | TGTGCCAGCAGTATCGGACAGGGGCCGTATGGCTACACCTTC
TRBJ1-5 | . | TRBV19 | TRBD1 | CASSTLSTRTGGNQPQHF | TGTGCCAGTAGTACCCTGTCCACCCGGACAGGGGGCAATCAGCCCCAGCATTTT
TRBJ1-2 | . | TRBV15 | TRBD1 | CATTKGTGLRYGYTF | TGTGCCACCACCAAAGGGACAGGCCTGAGATATGGCTACACCTTC
TRBJ1-1 | . | TRBV19 | TRBD1 | CASSKLSTGETEAFF | TGTGCCAGTAGTAAACTCTCCACAGGGGAAACTGAAGCTTTCTTT
TRBJ2-3 | . | TRBV2 | . | CASSESHLSTSTDTQYF | TGTGCCAGCAGTGAATCTCACCTTTCCACTAGCACAGATACGCAGTATTTT
TRBJ1-5 | . | TRBV7-8 | . | CASSLTELNQPQHF | TGTGCCAGCAGCTTAACAGAACTGAATCAGCCCCAGCATTTT
TRBJ2-3 | . | TRBV7-2 | . | CASSLSHGNGGTDTQYF | TGTGCCAGCAGCTTAAGTCACGGCAACGGGGGCACAGATACGCAGTATTTT
TRBJ2-2 | . | TRBV27 | TRBD1 | CASRITRDSNTGELFF | TGTGCCAGCAGGATTACCCGGGACAGTAACACCGGGGAGCTGTTTTTT
TRBJ1-1 | few | TRBV30 | . | CAWTFGVGSTEAFF | TGTGCCTGGACCTTCGGGGTGGGGAGCACTGAAGCTTTCTTT
TRBJ2-1 | . | TRBV5-6 | . | CASSLGLPDYNEQFF | TGTGCCAGCAGCTTAGGACTACCGGACTACAATGAGCAGTTCTTC
TRBJ1-1 | . | TRBV2 | . | CASRLQGWLNTEAFF | TGTGCCAGCAGGCTACAGGGTTGGCTGAACACTGAAGCTTTCTTT
TRBJ2-7 | few | TRBV4-2 | TRBD1 | CASSQDRFYEQYF | TGTGCCAGCAGCCAGGACAGGTTTTACGAGCAGTACTTC
TRBJ1-1 | . | TRBV18 | . | CASSSGTQDTEAFF | TGTGCCAGCTCAAGCGGGACACAGGACACTGAAGCTTTCTTT
TRBJ2-2 | . | TRBV5-5 | . | CASSLVPLNTGELFF | TGTGCCAGCAGCTTGGTTCCCCTGAACACCGGGGAGCTGTTTTTT
TRBJ2-7 | . | TRBV30 | TRBD1 | CAWSRAGGYSEQYF | TGTGCCTGGAGTAGGGCAGGGGGCTATTCCGAGCAGTACTTC
TRBJ1-1 | . | TRBV5-1 | TRBD1 | CASSLTGANTEAFF | TGCGCCAGCAGCTTGACAGGGGCGAACACTGAAGCTTTCTTT
TRBJ1-2 | few | TRBV6-5 | TRBD1 | CASSYGDRPYGYTF | TGTGCCAGCAGTTATGGGGACAGACCCTATGGCTACACCTTC
TRBJ2-3 | . | TRBV2 | . | CASINPGGSTDTQYF | TGTGCCAGCATCAACCCTGGCGGGAGCACAGATACGCAGTATTTT
TRBJ2-3 | . | TRBV29-1 | . | CSVDYPSTDTQYF | TGCAGCGTTGACTACCCCAGCACAGATACGCAGTATTTT
TRBJ2-1 | once | TRBV30 | TRBD2 | CAWDQSGKGNEQFF | TGTGCCTGGGATCAAAGCGGGAAGGGGAATGAGCAGTTCTTC
TRBJ2-7 | few | TRBV9 | TRBD2 | CASSPRGGTSGSSSYEQYF | TGTGCCAGCAGCCCCAGGGGGGGGACTAGCGGTTCTAGCTCCTACGAGCAGTACTTC
TRBJ1-1 | . | TRBV7-3 | TRBD1 | CASSSYAGGQVNTEAFF | TGTGCCAGCAGCTCCTACGCCGGGGGACAGGTCAACACTGAAGCTTTCTTT